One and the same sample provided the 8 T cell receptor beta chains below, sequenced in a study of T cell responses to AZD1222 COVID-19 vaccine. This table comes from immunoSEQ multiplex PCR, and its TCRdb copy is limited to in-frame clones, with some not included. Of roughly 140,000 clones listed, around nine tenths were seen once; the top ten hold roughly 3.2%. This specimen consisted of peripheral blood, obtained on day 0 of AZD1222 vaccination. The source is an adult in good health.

The CDR3 sequence is CASSLTAGGTEQFF. The CDR3, as DNA: TGTGCCAGCAGCTTAACAGCGGGGGGGACTGAGCAGTTCTTC. This sequence joins TRBV7-2 and TRBJ2-1, with 10 bases aligning to TRBD2. From germline, CDR1 is SGHTA and CDR2 FQGNSA. This CDR3 has 14 amino acids. J lost 9 bases, V lost 2 bases, and 4 bases had no gene match.

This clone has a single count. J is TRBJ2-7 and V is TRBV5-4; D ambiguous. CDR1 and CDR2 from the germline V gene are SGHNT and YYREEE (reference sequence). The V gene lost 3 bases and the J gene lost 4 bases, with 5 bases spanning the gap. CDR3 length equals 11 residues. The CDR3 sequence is CASSSPYEQYF. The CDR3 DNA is TGTGCCAGCAGCTCACCTTACGAGCAGTACTTC.

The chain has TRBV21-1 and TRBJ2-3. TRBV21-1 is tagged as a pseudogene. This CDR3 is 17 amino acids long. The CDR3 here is CASSTLLGQGRTDTQYF. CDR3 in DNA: TGTGCCAGCAGCACCCTTTTAGGGCAGGGACGCACAGATACGCAGTATTTT.

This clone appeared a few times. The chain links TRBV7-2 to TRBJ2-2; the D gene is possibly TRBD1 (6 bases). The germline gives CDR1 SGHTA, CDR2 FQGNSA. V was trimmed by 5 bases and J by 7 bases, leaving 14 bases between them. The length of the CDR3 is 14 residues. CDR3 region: CASSPWLDSGELFF. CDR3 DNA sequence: TGTGCCAGCAGCCCCTGGTTGGACAGCGGGGAGCTGTTTTTT. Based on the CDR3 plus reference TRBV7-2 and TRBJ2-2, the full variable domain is GAGVSQSPSNKVTEKGKDVELRCDPISGHTALYWYRQSLGQGLEFLIYFQGNSAPDKSGLPSDRFSAERTGGSVSTLTIQRTQQEDSAVYLCASSPWLDSGELFFGEGSRLTVL.

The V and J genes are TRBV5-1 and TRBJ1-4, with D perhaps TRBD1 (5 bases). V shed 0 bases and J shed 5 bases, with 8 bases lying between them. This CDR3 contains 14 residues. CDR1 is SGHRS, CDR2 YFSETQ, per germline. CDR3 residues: CASSLGQSNEKLFF. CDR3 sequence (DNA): TGCGCCAGCAGCTTGGGACAGTCCAATGAAAAACTGTTTTTT.

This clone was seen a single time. CDR3 in DNA: TGTGCCAGCAGTTTGGGTGGGGGCGGCAATCAGCCCCAGCATTTT. It yields the protein CASSLGGGGNQPQHF. The rearrangement joins TRBV7-2 to TRBJ1-5, with D perhaps matching TRBD1 (6 bases). Germline assignment: CDR1 SGHTA and CDR2 FQGNSA. Trimming cost V 6 bases and J 2 bases, with 14 bases left between them. The CDR3 length is 15 residues.

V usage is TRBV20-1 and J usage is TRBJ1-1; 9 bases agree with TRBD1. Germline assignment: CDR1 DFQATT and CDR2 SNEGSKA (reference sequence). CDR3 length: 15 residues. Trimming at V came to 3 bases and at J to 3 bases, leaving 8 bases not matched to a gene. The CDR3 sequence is CSASPRTGADTEAFF. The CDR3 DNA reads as TGCAGTGCTAGTCCCCGGACAGGGGCGGACACTGAAGCTTTCTTT.

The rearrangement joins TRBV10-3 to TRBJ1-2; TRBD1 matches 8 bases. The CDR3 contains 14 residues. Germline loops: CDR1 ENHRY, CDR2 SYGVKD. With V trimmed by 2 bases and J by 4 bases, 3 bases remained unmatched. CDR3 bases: TGTGCCATCAGTGAGGAGGACAGGGTCTATGGCTACACCTTC. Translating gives CAISEEDRVYGYTF.